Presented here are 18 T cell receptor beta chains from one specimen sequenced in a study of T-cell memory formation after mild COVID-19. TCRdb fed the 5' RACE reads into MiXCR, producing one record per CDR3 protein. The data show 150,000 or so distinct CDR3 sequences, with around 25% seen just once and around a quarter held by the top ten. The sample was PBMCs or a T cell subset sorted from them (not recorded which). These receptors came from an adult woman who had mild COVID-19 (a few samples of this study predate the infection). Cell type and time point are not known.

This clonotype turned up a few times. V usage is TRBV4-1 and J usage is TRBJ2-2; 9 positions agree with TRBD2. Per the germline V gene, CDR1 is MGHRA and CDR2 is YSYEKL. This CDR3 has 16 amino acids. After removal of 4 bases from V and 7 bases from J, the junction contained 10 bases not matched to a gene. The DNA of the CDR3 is TGCGCCAGCAGCCTACCGCCGGGACTAGCCATCGGGGAGCTGTTTTTT. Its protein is CASSLPPGLAIGELFF.

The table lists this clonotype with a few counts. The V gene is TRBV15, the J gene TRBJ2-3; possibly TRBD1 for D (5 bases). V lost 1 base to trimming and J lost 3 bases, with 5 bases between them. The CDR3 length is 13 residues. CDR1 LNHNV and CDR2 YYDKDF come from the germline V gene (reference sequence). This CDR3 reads CATSRAGTDTQYF. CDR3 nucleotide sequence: TGTGCCACCAGCAGAGCAGGGACAGATACGCAGTATTTT.

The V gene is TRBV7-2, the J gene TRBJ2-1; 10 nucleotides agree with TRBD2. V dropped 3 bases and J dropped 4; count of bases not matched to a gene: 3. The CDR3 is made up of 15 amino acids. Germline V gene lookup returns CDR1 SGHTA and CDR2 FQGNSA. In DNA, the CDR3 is TGTGCCAGCAGCTTTTATAGCGGGAGGTACAATGAGCAGTTCTTC. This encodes CASSFYSGRYNEQFF.

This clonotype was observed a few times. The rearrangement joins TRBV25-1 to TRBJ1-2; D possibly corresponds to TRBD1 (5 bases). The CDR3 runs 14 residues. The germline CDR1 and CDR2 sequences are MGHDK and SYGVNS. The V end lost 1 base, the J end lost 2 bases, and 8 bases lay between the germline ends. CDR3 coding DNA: TGTGCCAGCAGTGAATTCGGGGGAAACTATGGCTACACCTTC. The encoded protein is CASSEFGGNYGYTF.

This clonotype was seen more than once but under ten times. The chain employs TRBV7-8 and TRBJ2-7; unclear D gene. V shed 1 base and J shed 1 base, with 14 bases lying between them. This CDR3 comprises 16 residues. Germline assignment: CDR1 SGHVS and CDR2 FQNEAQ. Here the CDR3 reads CASSLESVTESYEQYF. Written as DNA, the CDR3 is TGTGCCAGCAGCTTAGAGTCGGTCACAGAATCCTACGAGCAGTACTTC.

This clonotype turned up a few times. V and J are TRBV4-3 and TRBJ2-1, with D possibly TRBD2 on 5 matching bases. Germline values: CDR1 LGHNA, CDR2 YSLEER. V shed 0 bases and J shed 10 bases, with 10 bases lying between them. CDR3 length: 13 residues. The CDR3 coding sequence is TGCGCCAGCAGCCAAGATTCGGGAACCGAGCAGTTCTTC. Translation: CASSQDSGTEQFF.

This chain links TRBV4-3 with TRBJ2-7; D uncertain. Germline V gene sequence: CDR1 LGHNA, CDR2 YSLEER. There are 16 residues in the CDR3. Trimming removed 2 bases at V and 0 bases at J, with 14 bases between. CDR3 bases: TGCGCCAGCAGCCAATTCGCCGACTCAAGCTCCTACGAGCAGTACTTC. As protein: CASSQFADSSSYEQYF.

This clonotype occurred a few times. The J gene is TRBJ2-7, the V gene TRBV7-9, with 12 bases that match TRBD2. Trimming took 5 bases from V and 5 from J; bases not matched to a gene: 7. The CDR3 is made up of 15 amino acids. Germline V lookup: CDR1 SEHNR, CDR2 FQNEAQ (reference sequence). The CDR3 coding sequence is TGTGCCAGCAGCACCGGACTAGCGGGAATCAACGAGCAGTACTTC. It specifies CASSTGLAGINEQYF.

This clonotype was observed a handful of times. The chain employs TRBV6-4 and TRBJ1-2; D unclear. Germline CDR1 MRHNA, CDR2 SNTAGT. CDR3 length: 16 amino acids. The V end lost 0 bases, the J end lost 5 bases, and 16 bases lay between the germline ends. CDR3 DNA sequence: TGTGCCAGCAGTGACTCGGCGGGGAAAGGAGGGTATGGCTACACCTTC. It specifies CASSDSAGKGGYGYTF.

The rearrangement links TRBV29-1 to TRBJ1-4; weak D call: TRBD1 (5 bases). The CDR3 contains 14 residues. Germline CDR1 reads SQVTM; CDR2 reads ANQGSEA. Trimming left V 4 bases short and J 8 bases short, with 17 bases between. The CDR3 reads CSVVWPGGDEKLFF. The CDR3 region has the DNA TGCAGCGTTGTTTGGCCGGGGGGAGACGAAAAACTGTTTTTT.

This chain's CDR3 is CASSLERPGGRGEETQYF. CDR3 coding DNA: TGCGCCAGCAGCCTCGAACGTCCAGGGGGGCGAGGAGAGGAGACCCAGTACTTC. The V gene is TRBV4-1, the J gene TRBJ2-5; the D gene is possibly TRBD1 (7 bases). The CDR3 extends over 18 amino acids. CDR1 is MGHRA, CDR2 YSYEKL, per germline. The ends were cut back, 4 bases at V and 5 bases at J, with 26 bases in the middle.

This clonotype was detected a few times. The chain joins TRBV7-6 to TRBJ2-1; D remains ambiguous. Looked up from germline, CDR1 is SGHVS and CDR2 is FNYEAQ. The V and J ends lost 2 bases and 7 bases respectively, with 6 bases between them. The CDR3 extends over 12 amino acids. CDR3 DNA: TGTGCCAGCAGCTTAAGTAAAAATGAGCAGTTCTTC. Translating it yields CASSLSKNEQFF.

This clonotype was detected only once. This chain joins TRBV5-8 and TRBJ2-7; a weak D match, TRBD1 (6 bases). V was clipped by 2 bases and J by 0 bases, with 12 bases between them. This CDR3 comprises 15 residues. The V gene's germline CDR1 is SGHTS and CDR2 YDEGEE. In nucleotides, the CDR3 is TGTGCCAGCAGCTTCAACAGGGACCACTCCTACGAGCAGTACTTC. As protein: CASSFNRDHSYEQYF.

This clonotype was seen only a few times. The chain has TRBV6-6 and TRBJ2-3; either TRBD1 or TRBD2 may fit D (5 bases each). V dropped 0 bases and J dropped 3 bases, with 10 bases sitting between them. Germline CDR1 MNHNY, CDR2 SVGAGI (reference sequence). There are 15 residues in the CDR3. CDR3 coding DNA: TGTGCCAGCAGTTACTCCGGGGCCCTAACAGATACGCAGTATTTT. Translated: CASSYSGALTDTQYF.

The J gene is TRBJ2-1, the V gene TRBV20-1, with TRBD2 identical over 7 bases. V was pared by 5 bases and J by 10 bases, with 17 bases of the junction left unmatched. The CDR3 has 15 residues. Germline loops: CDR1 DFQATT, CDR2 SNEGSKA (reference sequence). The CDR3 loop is CSAPWIREVRWEQFF. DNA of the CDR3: TGCAGTGCTCCCTGGATACGGGAGGTACGATGGGAGCAGTTCTTC.

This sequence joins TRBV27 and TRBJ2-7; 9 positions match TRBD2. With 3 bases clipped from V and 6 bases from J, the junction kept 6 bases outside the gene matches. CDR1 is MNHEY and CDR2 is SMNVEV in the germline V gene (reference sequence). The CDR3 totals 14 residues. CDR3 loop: CASSFAGGGIEQYF. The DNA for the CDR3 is TGTGCCAGCAGTTTTGCGGGAGGGGGAATCGAGCAGTACTTC.

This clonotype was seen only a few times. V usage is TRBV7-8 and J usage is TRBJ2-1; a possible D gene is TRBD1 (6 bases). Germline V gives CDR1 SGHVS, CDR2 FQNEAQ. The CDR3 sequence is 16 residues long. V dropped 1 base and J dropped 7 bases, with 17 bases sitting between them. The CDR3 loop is CASSLVADSYDNEQFF. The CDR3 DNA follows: TGTGCCAGCAGCTTAGTCGCGGACAGCTATGATAATGAGCAGTTCTTC.

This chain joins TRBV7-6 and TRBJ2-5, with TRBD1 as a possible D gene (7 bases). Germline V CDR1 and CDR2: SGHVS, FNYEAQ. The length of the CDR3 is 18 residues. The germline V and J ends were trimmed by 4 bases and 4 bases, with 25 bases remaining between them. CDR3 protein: CASSSTPGATRGAETQYF. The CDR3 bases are TGTGCCAGCAGCTCCACCCCGGGGGCGACCAGGGGGGCAGAGACCCAGTACTTC.